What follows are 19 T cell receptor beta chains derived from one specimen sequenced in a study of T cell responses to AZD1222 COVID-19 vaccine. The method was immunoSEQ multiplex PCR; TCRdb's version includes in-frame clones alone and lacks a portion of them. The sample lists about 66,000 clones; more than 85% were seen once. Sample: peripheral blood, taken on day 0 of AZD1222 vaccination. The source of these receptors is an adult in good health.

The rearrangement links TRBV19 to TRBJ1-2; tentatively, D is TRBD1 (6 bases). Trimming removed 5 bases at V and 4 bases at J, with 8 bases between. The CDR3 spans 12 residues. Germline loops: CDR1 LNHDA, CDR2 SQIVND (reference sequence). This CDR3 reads CASSWTAYGYTF. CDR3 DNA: TGTGCCAGTAGTTGGACAGCCTATGGCTACACCTTC.

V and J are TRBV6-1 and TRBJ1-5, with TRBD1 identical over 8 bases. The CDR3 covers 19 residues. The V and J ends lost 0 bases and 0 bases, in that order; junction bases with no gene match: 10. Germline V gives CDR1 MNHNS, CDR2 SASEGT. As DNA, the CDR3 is TGTGCCAGCAGTGAAGCAGGCCGGGACAGGTTTCGTAGCAATCAGCCCCAGCATTTT. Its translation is CASSEAGRDRFRSNQPQHF.

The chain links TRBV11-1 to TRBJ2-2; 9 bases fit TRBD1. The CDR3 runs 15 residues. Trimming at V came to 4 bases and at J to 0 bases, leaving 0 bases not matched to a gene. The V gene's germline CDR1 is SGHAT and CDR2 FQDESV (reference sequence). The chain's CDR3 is CASSWDRANTGELFF. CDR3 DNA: TGTGCCAGCAGCTGGGACAGGGCGAACACCGGGGAGCTGTTTTTT.

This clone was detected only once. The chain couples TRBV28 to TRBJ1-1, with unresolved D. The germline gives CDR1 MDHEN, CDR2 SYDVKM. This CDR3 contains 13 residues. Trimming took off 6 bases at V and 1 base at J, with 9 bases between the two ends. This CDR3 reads CASSRDQNTEAFF. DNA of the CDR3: TGTGCCAGCAGCCGTGACCAGAACACTGAAGCTTTCTTT.

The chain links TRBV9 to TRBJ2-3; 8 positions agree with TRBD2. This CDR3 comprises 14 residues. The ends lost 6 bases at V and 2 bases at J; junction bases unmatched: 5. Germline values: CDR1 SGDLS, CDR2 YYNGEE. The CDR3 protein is CASTRGGYTDTQYF. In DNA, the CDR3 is TGTGCCAGCACCCGCGGGGGGTACACAGATACGCAGTATTTT.

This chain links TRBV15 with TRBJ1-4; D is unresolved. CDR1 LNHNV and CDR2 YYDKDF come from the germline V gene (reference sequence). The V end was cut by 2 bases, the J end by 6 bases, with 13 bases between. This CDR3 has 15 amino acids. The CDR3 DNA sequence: TGTGCCACCAGCAGACTCTCGAATAACGATGAAAAACTGTTTTTT. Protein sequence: CATSRLSNNDEKLFF.

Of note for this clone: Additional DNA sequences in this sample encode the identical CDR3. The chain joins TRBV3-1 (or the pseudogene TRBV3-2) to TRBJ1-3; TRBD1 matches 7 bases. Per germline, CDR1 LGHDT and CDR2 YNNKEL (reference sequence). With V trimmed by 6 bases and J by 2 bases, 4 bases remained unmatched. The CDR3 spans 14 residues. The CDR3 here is CASSHTGAGNTIYF. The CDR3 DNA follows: TGTGCCAGCAGTCACACAGGGGCTGGAAACACCATATATTTT.

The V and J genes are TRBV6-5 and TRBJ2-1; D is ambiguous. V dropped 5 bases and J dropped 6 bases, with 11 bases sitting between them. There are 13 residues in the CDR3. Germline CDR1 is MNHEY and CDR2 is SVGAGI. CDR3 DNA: TGTGCCAGCAGTCGCCAGGAAGGCAATGAGCAGTTCTTC. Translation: CASSRQEGNEQFF.

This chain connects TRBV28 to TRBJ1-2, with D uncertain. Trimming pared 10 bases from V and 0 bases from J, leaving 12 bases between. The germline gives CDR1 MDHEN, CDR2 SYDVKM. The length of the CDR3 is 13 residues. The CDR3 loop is CAIAGRPNYGYTF. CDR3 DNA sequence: TGTGCCATCGCGGGCCGACCTAACTATGGCTACACCTTC.

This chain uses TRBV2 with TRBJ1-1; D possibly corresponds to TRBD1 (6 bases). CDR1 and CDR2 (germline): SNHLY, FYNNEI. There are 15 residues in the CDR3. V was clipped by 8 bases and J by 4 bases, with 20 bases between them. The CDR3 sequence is CASVLQGGRSTEAFF. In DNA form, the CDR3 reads TGTGCCAGCGTATTACAGGGTGGGCGGAGCACTGAAGCTTTCTTT. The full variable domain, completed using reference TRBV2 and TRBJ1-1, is EPEVTQTPSHQVTQMGQEVILRCVPISNHLYFYWYRQILGQKVEFLVSFYNNEISEKSEIFDDQFSVERPDGSNFTLKIRSTKLEDSAMYFCASVLQGGRSTEAFFGQGTRLTVV.

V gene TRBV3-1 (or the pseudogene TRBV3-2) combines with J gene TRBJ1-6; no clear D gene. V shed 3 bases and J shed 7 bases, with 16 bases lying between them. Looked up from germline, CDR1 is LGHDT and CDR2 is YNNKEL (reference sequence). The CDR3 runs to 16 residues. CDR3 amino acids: CASSQGSGLGNSPLHF. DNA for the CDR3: TGTGCCAGCAGCCAGGGATCCGGTCTGGGGAATTCACCCCTCCACTTT.

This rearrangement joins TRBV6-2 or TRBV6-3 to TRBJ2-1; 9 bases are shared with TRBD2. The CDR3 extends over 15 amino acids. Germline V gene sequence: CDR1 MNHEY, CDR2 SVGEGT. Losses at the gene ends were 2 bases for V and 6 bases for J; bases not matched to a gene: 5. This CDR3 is CASSYLGLAVNEQFF. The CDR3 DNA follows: TGTGCCAGCAGTTACCTGGGACTAGCAGTCAATGAGCAGTTCTTC.

The CDR3 loop reads CASSPGLAGAGELFF. DNA for the CDR3: TGTGCCAGCAGCCCGGGACTAGCCGGCGCCGGGGAGCTGTTTTTT. This chain connects TRBV11-3 to TRBJ2-2, with 9 nucleotides matching TRBD2. Unmatched junction bases numbered 7, after V lost 5 bases and J lost 6 bases. CDR1 and CDR2 (germline): SGHNT, YENEEA. This CDR3 is built from 15 residues.

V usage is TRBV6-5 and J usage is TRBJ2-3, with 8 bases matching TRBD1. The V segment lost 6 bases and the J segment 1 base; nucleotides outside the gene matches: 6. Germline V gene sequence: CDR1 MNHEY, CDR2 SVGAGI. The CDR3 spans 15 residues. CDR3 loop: CASRWRGQGTDTQYF. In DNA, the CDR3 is TGTGCCAGCAGGTGGAGGGGACAGGGCACAGATACGCAGTATTTT.

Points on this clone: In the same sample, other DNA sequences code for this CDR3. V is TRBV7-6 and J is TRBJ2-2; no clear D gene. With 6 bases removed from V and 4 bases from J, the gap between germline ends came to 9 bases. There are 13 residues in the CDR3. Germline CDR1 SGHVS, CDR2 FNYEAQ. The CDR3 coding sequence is TGTGCCAGCAGTTTTACCGGCACCGGGGAGCTGTTTTTT. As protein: CASSFTGTGELFF.

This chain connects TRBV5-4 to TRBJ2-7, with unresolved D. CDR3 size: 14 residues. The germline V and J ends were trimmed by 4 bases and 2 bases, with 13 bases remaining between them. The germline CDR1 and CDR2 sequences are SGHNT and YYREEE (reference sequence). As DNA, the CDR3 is TGTGCCAGCAGCGGCAAGGTCCAACCCTACGAGCAGTACTTC. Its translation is CASSGKVQPYEQYF. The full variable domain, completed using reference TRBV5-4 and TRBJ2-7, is ETGVTQSPTHLIKTRGQQVTLRCSSQSGHNTVSWYQQALGQGPQFIFQYYREEENGRGNFPPRFSGLQFPNYSSELNVNALELDDSALYLCASSGKVQPYEQYFGPGTRLTVT.

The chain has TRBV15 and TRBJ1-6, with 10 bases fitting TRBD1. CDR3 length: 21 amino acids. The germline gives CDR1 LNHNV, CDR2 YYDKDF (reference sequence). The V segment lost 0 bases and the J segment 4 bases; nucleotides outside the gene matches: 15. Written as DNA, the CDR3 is TGTGCCACCAGCAGAGATTTACCCGCAGCCGGGACAGGGGTATATAATTCACCCCTCCACTTT. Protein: CATSRDLPAAGTGVYNSPLHF.

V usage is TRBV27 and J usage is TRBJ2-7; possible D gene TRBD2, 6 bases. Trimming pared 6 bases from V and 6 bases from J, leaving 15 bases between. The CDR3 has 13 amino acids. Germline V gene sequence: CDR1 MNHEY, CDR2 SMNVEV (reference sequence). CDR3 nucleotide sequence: TGTGCCAGCAGGGAAGGAGGGCCTGGCGAGCAGTACTTC. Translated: CASREGGPGEQYF.

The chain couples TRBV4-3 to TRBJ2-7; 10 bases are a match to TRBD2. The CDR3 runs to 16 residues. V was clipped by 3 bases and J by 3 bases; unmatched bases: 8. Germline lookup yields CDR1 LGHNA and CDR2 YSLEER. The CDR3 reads CASSQSLAGADYEQYF. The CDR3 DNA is TGCGCCAGCAGCCAGTCCCTAGCGGGGGCCGACTACGAGCAGTACTTC.